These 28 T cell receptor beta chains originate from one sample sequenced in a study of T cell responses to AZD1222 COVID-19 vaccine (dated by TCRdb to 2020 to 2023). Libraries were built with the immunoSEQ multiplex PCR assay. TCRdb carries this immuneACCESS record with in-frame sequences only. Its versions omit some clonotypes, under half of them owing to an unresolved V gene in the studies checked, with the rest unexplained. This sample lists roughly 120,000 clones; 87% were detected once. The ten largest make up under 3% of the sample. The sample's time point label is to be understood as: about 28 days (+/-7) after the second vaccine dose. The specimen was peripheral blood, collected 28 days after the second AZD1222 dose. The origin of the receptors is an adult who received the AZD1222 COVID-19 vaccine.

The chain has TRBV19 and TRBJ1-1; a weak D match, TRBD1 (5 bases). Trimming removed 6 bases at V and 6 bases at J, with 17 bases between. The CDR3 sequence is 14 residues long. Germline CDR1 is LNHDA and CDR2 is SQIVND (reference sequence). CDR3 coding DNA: TGTGCCAGTAGGCCTGCACACGTGGGACCTGAAGCTTTCTTT. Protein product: CASRPAHVGPEAFF.

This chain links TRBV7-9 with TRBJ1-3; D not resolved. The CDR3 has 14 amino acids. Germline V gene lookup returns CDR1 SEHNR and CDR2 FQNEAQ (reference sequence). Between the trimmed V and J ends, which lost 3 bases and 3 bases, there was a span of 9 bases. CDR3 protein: CASSLGLIGNTIYF. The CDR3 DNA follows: TGTGCCAGCAGCTTGGGATTGATTGGAAACACCATATATTTT. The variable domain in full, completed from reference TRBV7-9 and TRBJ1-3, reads DTGVSQNPRHKITKRGQNVTFRCDPISEHNRLYWYRQTLGQGPEFLTYFQNEAQLEKSRLLSDRFSAERPKGSFSTLEIQRTEQGDSAMYLCASSLGLIGNTIYFGEGSWLTVV.

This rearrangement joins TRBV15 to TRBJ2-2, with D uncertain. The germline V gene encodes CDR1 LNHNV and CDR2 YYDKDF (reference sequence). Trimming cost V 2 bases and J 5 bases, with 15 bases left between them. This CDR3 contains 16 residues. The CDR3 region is CATSRSTGLRTGELFF. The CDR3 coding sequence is TGTGCCACCAGCAGATCGACGGGTTTGAGGACCGGGGAGCTGTTTTTT. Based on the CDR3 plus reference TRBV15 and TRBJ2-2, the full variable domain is DAMVIQNPRYQVTQFGKPVTLSCSQTLNHNVMYWYQQKSSQAPKLLFHYYDKDFNNEADTPDNFQSRRPNTSFCFLDIRSPGLGDTAMYLCATSRSTGLRTGELFFGEGSRLTVL.

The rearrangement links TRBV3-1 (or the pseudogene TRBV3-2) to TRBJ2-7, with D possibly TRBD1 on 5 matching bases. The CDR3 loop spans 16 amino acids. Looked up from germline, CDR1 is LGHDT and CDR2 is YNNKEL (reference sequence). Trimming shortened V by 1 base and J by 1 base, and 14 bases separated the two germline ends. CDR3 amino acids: CASSQGTAGLSYEQYF. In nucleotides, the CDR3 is TGTGCCAGCAGCCAAGGTACCGCAGGGCTATCCTACGAGCAGTACTTC.

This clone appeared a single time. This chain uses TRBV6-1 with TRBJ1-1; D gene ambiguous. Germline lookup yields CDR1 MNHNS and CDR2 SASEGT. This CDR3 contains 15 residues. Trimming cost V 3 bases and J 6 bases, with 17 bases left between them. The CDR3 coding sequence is TGTGCCAGCAGTGATGTGGCGGCGTCTCGGGCTGAAGCTTTCTTT. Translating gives CASSDVAASRAEAFF.

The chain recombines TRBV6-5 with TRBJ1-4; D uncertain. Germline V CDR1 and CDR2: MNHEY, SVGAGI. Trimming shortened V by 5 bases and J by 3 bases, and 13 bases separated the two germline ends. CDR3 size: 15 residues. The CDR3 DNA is TGTGCCAGCAGTCCACGAACTGGGGCTAATGAAAAACTGTTTTTT. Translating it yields CASSPRTGANEKLFF.

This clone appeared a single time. In nucleotides, the CDR3 is TGTGCCAGCAGCTTCCGGGACCTCGTAGCCAAAAACATTCAGTACTTC. Its translation: CASSFRDLVAKNIQYF. The chain links TRBV21-1 to TRBJ2-4. TRBV21-1 has pseudogene status. This CDR3 comprises 16 residues.

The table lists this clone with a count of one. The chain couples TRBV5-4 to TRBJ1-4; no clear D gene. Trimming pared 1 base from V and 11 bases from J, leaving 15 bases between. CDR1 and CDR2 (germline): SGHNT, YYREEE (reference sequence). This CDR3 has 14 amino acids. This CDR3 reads CASSLRGNFEKLFF. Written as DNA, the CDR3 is TGTGCCAGCAGCTTGCGTGGGAATTTCGAGAAACTGTTTTTT. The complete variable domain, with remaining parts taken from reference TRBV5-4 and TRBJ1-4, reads ETGVTQSPTHLIKTRGQQVTLRCSSQSGHNTVSWYQQALGQGPQFIFQYYREEENGRGNFPPRFSGLQFPNYSSELNVNALELDDSALYLCASSLRGNFEKLFFGSGTQLSVL.

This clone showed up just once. DNA of the CDR3: TGTGCCAGCAGCGTAGGTATACGCGGGGACACTGAAGCTTTCTTT. Its translation: CASSVGIRGDTEAFF. The V call is TRBV9, the J call TRBJ1-1; D not resolved. Looked up from germline, CDR1 is SGDLS and CDR2 is YYNGEE. The V end lost 0 bases, the J end lost 3 bases, and 12 bases lay between the germline ends. This CDR3 comprises 15 residues.

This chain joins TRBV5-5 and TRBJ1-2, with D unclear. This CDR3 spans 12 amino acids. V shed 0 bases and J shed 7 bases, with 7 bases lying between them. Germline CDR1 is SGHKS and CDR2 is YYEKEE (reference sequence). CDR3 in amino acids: CASSLDVGGYTF. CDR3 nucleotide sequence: TGTGCCAGCAGCTTGGACGTGGGTGGCTACACCTTC.

CDR3 in amino acids: CASNNLRDREYGYTF. The CDR3 bases are TGTGCCAGTAACAACCTCCGGGACAGGGAGTATGGCTACACCTTC. The chain couples TRBV19 to TRBJ1-2, with 9 positions matching TRBD1. The germline V gene has CDR1 LNHDA and CDR2 SQIVND (reference sequence). Trimming cost V 7 bases and J 5 bases; bases outside gene matches: 11. The CDR3 spans 15 residues.

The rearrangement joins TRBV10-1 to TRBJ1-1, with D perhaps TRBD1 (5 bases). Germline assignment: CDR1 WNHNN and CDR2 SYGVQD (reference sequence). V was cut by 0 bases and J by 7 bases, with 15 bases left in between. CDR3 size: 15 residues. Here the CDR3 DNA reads TGCGCCAGCAGTGAGTCGGGTGGCGAACAGGTTGAAGCTTTCTTT. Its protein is CASSESGGEQVEAFF.

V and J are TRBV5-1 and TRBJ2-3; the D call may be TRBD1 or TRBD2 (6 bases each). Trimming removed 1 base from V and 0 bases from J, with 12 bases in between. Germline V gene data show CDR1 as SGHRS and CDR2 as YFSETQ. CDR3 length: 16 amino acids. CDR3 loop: CASSLWPGASTDTQYF. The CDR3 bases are TGCGCCAGCAGCTTGTGGCCGGGGGCTAGCACAGATACGCAGTATTTT.

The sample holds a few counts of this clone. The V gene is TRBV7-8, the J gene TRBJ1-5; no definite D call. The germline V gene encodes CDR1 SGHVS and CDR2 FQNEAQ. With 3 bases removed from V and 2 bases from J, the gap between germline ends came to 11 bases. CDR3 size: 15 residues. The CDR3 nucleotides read TGTGCCAGCAGCTTCGGGGTTTCTGGCAATCAGCCCCAGCATTTT. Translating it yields CASSFGVSGNQPQHF. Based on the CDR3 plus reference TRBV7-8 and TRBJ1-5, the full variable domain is GAGVSQSPRYKVAKRGQDVALRCDPISGHVSLFWYQQALGQGPEFLTYFQNEAQLDKSGLPSDRFFAERPEGSVSTLKIQRTQQEDSAVYLCASSFGVSGNQPQHFGDGTRLSIL.

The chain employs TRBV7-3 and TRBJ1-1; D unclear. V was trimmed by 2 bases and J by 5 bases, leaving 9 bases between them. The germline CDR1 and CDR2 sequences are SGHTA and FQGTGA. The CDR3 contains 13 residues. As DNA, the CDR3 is TGTGCCAGCAGCTTAGAAGAAGGGACTGAAGCTTTCTTT. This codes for CASSLEEGTEAFF. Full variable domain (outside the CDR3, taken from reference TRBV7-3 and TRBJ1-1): GAGVSQTPSNKVTEKGKYVELRCDPISGHTALYWYRQSLGQGPEFLIYFQGTGAADDSGLPNDRFFAVRPEGSVSTLKIQRTERGDSAVYLCASSLEEGTEAFFGQGTRLTVV.

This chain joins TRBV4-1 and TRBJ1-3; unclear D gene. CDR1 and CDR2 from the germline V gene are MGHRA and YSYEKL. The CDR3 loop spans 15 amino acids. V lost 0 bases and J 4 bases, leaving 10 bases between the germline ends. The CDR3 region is CASSQDATLGNTIYF. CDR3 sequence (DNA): TGCGCCAGCAGCCAAGATGCGACTCTGGGAAACACCATATATTTT.

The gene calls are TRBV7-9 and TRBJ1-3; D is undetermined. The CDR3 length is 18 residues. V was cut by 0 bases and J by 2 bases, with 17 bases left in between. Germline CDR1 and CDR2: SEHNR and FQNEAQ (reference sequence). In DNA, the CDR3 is TGTGCCAGCAGCTTAGCGCTAACGGTCTTGACGGCTGGAAACACCATATATTTT. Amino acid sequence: CASSLALTVLTAGNTIYF.

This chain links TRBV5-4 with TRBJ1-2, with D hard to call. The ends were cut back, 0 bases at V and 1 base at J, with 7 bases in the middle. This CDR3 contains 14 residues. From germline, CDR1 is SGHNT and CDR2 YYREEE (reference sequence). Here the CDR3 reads CASSLEEFNYGYTF. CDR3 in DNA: TGTGCCAGCAGCTTGGAGGAATTTAACTATGGCTACACCTTC.

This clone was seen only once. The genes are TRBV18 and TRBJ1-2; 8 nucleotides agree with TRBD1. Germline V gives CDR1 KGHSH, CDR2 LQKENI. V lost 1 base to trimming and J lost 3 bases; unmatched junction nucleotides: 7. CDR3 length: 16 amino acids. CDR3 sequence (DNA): TGTGCCAGCTCACCACAACAGGGGGGGCGAGACTATGGCTACACCTTC. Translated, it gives CASSPQQGGRDYGYTF.

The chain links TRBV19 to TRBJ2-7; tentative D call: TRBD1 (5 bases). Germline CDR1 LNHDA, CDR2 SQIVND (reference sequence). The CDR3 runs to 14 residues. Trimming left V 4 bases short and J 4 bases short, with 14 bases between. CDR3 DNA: TGTGCCAGTAGTACAGGGATTCCCAATTACGAGCAGTACTTC. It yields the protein CASSTGIPNYEQYF.

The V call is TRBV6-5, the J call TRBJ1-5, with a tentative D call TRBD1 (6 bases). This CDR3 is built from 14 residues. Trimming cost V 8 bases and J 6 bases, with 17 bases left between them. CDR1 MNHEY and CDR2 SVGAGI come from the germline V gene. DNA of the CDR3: TGTGCCAGCGTCCTAGACAGGCCCCCTCAGCCCCAGCATTTT. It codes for CASVLDRPPQPQHF.

The CDR3 is CASSPQQGRGTEAFF. CDR3 in DNA: TGTGCCAGCTCACCCCAACAGGGCCGGGGGACTGAAGCTTTCTTT. The chain combines TRBV18 with TRBJ1-1, with D perhaps matching TRBD1 (6 bases). V dropped 3 bases and J dropped 5 bases, with 16 bases sitting between them. CDR3 length: 15 residues. The germline V gene encodes CDR1 KGHSH and CDR2 LQKENI.

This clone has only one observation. The CDR3, as DNA: TGTGCCAGCAGCTTGTTGGGCACTGAAGCTTTCTTT. Translating it yields CASSLLGTEAFF. The V gene is TRBV5-8, the J gene TRBJ1-1; D is unclear. There are 12 residues in the CDR3. The ends were cut back, 1 base at V and 4 bases at J, with 5 bases in the middle. Per the germline V gene, CDR1 is SGHTS and CDR2 is YDEGEE.

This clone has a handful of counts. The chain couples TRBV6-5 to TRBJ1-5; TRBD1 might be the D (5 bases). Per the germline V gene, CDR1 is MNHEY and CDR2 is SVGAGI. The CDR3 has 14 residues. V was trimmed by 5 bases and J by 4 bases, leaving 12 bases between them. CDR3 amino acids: CASSRVGVNQPQHF. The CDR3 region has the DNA TGTGCCAGCAGTCGCGTAGGGGTTAATCAGCCCCAGCATTTT.

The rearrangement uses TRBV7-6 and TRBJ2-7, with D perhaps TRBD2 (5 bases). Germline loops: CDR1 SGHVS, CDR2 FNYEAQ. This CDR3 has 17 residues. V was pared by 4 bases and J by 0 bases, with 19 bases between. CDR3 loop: CASSSASRRTPSYEQYF. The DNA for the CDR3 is TGTGCCAGCAGCTCTGCCAGCCGTAGGACTCCCTCCTACGAGCAGTACTTC.

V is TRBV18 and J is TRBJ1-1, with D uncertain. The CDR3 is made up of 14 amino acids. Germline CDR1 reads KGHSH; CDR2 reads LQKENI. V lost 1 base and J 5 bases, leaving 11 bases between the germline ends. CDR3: CASSPLGGVTEAFF. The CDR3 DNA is TGTGCCAGCTCACCACTTGGTGGCGTGACTGAAGCTTTCTTT.

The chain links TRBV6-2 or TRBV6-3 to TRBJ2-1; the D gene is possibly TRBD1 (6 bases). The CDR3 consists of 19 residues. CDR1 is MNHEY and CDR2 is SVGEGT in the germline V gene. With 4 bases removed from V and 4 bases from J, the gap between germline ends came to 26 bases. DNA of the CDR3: TGTGCCAGCAGTTCGCACAGAATGGGGGCCTGGGGATCTTACAATGAGCAGTTCTTC. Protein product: CASSSHRMGAWGSYNEQFF.

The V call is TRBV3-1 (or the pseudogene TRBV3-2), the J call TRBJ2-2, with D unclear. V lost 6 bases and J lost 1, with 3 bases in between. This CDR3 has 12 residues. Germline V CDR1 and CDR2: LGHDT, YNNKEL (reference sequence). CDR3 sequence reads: CASSLNTGELFF. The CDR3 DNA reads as TGTGCCAGCAGTTTGAACACCGGGGAGCTGTTTTTT.